The entry that follows covers one T cell receptor beta chain sequence. The antigen is undetermined. The sample comes from a study of T cell responses to AZD1222 COVID-19 vaccine. Turning to the study itself: Pooling was applied to second doses at about 4 or about 12 weeks.

Clones were read by immunoSEQ multiplex PCR, and TCRdb kept only the in-frame ones, dropping some. Among over 100,000 clones listed, approximately 86% were seen once. General observations from the study: Reportedly, nearly half the spike-specific TCRs target unmutated variant regions. Among the donors, most were white British and more were female, and clonal diversity was possibly underestimated. An increase in Spike-specific TCR breadth and depth was observed after two AZD1222 doses.

CDR1 and CDR2 (germline): SQVTM, ANQGSEA. This CDR3 is 13 amino acids long. V shed 3 bases and J shed 2 bases, with 8 bases lying between them. The genes are TRBV29-1 and TRBJ2-1; D gene unclear. The specimen was peripheral blood, collected on day 0 of AZD1222 vaccination. The clonotype was recovered from an adult in good health. CDR3 DNA sequence: TGCAGCGTTGACCAGCTAGCCTACAATGAGCAGTTCTTC. Translated: CSVDQLAYNEQFF.